A selection of T cell receptor beta chains follows, all from one sample in a study of patients and donors after allogeneic stem cell transplantation. TCRdb re-derived calls from the RT-PCR reads in MiXCR, one entry per CDR3 protein. The table has under 200,000 distinct CDR3 sequences, 24% seen once. Sequencing was done on a sample of blood, either unsorted or a sorted T cell fraction (not recorded which). Source of these receptors: a human donor who was either an allogeneic HSCT recipient or a stem cell or donor lymphocyte infusion donor (not recorded which). It is not recorded whose cells these are; they may come from a transplant donor. CDR3s include the opening cysteine and the closing phenylalanine or tryptophan. D genes are given only for firm matches. Not every row has a clone size; where given, it reads once, few, many or a size class.

J gene	clone size	V gene	D gene	CDR3 protein	CDR3 DNA
TRBJ1-1	.	TRBV5-1	.	CASSLGGRMNTEAFF	TGCGCCAGCAGCTTGGGAGGAAGGATGAACACTGAAGCTTTCTTT
TRBJ1-5	few	TRBV15	.	CATSRDFGQLGSNQPQHF	TGTGCCACCAGCAGAGATTTTGGGCAGCTAGGGAGCAATCAGCCCCAGCATTTT
TRBJ2-2	few	TRBV12-3/TRBV12-4	.	CASSLVGVYTGELFF	TGTGCCAGCAGTTTGGTTGGAGTATATACCGGGGAGCTGTTTTTT
TRBJ2-3	.	TRBV20-1	TRBD2	CSARDLTGLARADTQYF	TGCAGTGCTAGAGACCTAACGGGACTAGCGCGTGCAGATACGCAGTATTTT
TRBJ2-2	few	TRBV5-1	.	CASSWYSNTGELFF	TGCGCCAGCAGTTGGTACTCCAACACCGGGGAGCTGTTTTTT
TRBJ1-4	few	TRBV6-5	TRBD1	CASSYSTGGSEKLFF	TGTGCCAGCAGTTACTCGACAGGGGGCAGTGAAAAACTGTTTTTT
TRBJ2-3	few	TRBV6-5	.	CASSYGGASTDTQYF	TGTGCCAGCAGTTACGGGGGGGCGAGCACAGATACGCAGTATTTT
TRBJ2-1	few	TRBV5-1	.	CASGAGGQLYNEQFF	TGCGCCAGCGGGGCCGGGGGACAACTTTACAATGAGCAGTTCTTC
TRBJ2-1	.	TRBV7-9	.	CASSFTTPDSGEQFF	TGTGCCAGCAGCTTCACCACCCCGGACAGTGGTGAGCAGTTCTTC
TRBJ1-5	.	TRBV10-3	TRBD1	CAIGQGLGVNQPQHF	TGTGCCATCGGACAGGGTCTTGGTGTCAATCAGCCCCAGCATTTT
TRBJ2-6	few	TRBV6-5	.	CASTVQESGANVLTF	TGTGCCAGCACCGTTCAGGAATCTGGGGCCAACGTCCTGACTTTC
TRBJ2-1	few	TRBV12-3/TRBV12-4	.	CASSLSLLGNGNEQFF	TGTGCCAGCAGTTTAAGTTTATTAGGGAATGGGAATGAGCAGTTCTTC
TRBJ1-2	.	TRBV20-1	.	CSARSFDRAPNYGYTF	TGCAGTGCTAGATCCTTTGACAGAGCCCCTAACTATGGCTACACCTTC
TRBJ2-5	.	TRBV6-5	.	CASTRDLQETQYF	TGTGCCAGCACCCGGGACCTTCAAGAGACCCAGTACTTC
TRBJ1-3	many	TRBV5-1	.	CASRQSSGNTIYF	TGCGCCAGCAGACAGAGCTCTGGAAACACCATATATTTT
TRBJ2-3	few	TRBV12-3/TRBV12-4	TRBD2	CASSARLGGGYADTQYF	TGTGCCAGCAGTGCCCGACTGGGCGGGGGGTACGCAGATACGCAGTATTTT
TRBJ1-2	many	TRBV5-1	.	CASSLDPGQAHQNYGYTF	TGCGCCAGCAGCTTGGACCCGGGGCAGGCCCACCAAAACTATGGCTACACCTTC
TRBJ2-5	.	TRBV4-2	TRBD1	CASSRQGQNQETQYF	TGTGCCAGCAGCAGACAGGGACAGAACCAAGAGACCCAGTACTTC
TRBJ2-5	.	TRBV10-3	.	CAISDQETQYF	TGTGCCATCAGTGACCAAGAGACCCAGTACTTC
TRBJ2-1	.	TRBV7-3	TRBD1	CASSLDRALNEQFF	TGTGCCAGCAGCCTGGACAGGGCCCTCAATGAGCAGTTCTTC
TRBJ2-3	few	TRBV12-3/TRBV12-4	.	CASSFGGNSDTQYF	TGTGCCAGCAGTTTTGGTGGGAATTCAGATACGCAGTATTTT
TRBJ1-1	.	TRBV6-5	.	CASSYSGGAEAFF	TGTGCCAGCAGTTACTCGGGGGGAGCTGAAGCTTTCTTT
TRBJ2-1	.	TRBV12-3/TRBV12-4	.	CASSLYGLPSYNEQFF	TGTGCCAGCAGTTTATATGGGCTTCCCTCCTACAATGAGCAGTTCTTC
TRBJ2-1	few	TRBV7-2	.	CASSLSRAKSYNEQFF	TGTGCCAGCAGCTTGAGCCGAGCGAAATCCTACAATGAGCAGTTCTTC
TRBJ2-1	once	TRBV7-9	.	CASSLGLGLLNEQFF	TGTGCCAGCAGCTTAGGGCTAGGCCTTCTCAATGAGCAGTTCTTC
TRBJ1-5	once	TRBV7-9	.	CASSLLTVNQPQHF	TGTGCCAGCAGCCTGCTGACGGTTAATCAGCCCCAGCATTTT
TRBJ1-1	.	TRBV7-6	.	CASSLDMGPPNTEAFF	TGTGCCAGCAGCTTAGACATGGGACCGCCGAACACTGAAGCTTTCTTT
TRBJ1-2	.	TRBV7-2	TRBD1	CASSFRQGFDYGYTF	TGTGCCAGCAGCTTTCGACAGGGATTCGACTATGGCTACACCTTC
TRBJ2-7	few	TRBV30	.	CAWSGQGGYEQYF	TGTGCCTGGAGTGGGCAGGGGGGTTACGAGCAGTACTTC
TRBJ1-4	few	TRBV5-1	TRBD1	CASSPRGPSLGEKLFF	TGCGCCAGCAGCCCCAGGGGGCCCTCCCTAGGTGAAAAACTGTTTTTT
TRBJ1-2	few	TRBV6-5	.	CASSTRTPPYGYTF	TGTGCCAGCAGCACCAGAACCCCTCCCTATGGCTACACCTTC
TRBJ2-1	.	TRBV4-3	TRBD2	CASSQPLAGGYNEQFF	TGCGCCAGCAGCCAACCACTAGCGGGAGGTTACAATGAGCAGTTCTTC
TRBJ1-4	few	TRBV20-1	.	CSASGGRLTNEKLFF	TGCAGTGCTAGCGGGGGGAGACTAACTAATGAAAAACTGTTTTTT
TRBJ2-1	.	TRBV18	.	CASSPRSSGNEQFF	TGTGCCAGCTCACCACGATCATCGGGTAATGAGCAGTTCTTC
TRBJ2-5	few	TRBV7-9	.	CASSASIALQETQYF	TGTGCCAGCAGCGCATCGATAGCGTTACAAGAGACCCAGTACTTC
TRBJ1-1	many	TRBV2	.	CASSRPGQNTEAFF	TGTGCCAGCAGTCGGCCGGGACAGAACACTGAAGCTTTCTTT
TRBJ2-1	few	TRBV12-3/TRBV12-4	TRBD1	CASSLTRDSHNEQFF	TGTGCCAGCAGTTTAACCCGGGACAGCCACAATGAGCAGTTCTTC
TRBJ2-3	few	TRBV20-1	.	CSAPEETDTQYF	TGCAGTGCTCCCGAGGAGACAGATACGCAGTATTTT
TRBJ1-1	few	TRBV12-3/TRBV12-4	.	CASTKTENTEAFF	TGTGCCAGCACCAAGACGGAGAACACTGAAGCTTTCTTT
TRBJ1-5	.	TRBV29-1	TRBD1	CSVGTGRDQPQHF	TGCAGCGTTGGGACAGGGCGGGATCAGCCCCAGCATTTT